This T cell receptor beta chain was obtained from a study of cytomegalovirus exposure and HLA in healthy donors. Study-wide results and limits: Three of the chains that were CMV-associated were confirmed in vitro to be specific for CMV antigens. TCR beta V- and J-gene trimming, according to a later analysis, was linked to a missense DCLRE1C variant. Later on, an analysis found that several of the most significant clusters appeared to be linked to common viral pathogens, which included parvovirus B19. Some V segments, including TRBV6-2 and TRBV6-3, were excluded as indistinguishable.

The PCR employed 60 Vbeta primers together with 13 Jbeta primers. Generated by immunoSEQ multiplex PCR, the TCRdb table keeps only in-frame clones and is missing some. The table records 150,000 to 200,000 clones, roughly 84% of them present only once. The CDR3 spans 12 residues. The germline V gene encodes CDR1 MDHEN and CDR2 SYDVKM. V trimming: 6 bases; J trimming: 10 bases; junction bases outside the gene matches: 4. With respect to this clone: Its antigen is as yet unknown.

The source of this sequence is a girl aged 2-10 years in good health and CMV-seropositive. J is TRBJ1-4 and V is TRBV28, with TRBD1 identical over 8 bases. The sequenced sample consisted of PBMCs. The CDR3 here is CASRQGAGKLFF. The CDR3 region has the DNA TGTGCCAGCAGGCAGGGGGCCGGAAAACTGTTTTTT.